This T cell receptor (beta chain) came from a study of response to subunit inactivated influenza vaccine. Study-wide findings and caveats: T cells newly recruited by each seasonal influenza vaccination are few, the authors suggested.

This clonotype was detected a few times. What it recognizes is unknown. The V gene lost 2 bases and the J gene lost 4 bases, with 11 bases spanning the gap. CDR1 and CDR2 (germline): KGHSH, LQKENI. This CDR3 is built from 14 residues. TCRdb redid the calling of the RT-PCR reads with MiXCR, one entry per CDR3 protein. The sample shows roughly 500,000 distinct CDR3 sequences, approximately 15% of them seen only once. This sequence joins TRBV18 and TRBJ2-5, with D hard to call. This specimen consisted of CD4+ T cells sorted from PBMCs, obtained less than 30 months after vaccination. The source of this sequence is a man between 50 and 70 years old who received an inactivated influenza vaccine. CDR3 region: CASSPSNGGETQYF. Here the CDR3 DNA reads TGTGCCAGCTCACCAAGTAACGGTGGAGAGACCCAGTACTTC.